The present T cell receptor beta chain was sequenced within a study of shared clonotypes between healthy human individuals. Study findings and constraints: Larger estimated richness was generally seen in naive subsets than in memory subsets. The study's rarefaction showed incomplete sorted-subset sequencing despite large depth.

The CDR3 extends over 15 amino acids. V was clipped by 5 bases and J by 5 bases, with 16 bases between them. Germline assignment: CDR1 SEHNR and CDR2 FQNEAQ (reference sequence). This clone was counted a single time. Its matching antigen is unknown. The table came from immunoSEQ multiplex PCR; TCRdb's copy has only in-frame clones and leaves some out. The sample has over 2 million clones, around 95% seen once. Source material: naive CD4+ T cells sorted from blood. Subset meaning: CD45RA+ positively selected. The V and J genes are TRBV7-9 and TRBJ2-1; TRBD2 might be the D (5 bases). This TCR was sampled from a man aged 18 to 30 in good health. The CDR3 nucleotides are TGTGCCAGCAGCCCCTCATTGGTGAGGGACAATGAGCAGTTCTTC. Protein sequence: CASSPSLVRDNEQFF.